Listed below are T cell receptor beta chains from one sample, sequenced in a study of blood T cell repertoires in COVID-19. Some clones are missing from TCRdb's copy, which holds only in-frame ones; the method was immunoSEQ multiplex PCR. The sample includes 88,000 or so clones, 80% to 90% of them seen just once. Sequenced: peripheral blood. These receptors were collected from a man in his 60s with acute or convalescent COVID-19. The CDR3 runs from the conserved cysteine through the conserved F or W. The D gene is left open where the match is weak. The size field is filled for only some rows; it gives once, few, many or a size class.

J: TRBJ2-3
D: TRBD1
V: TRBV24-1
size: NA
length: 14
DNA: TGTGCCACGCAAGGGACAGGGCGGACAGATACGCAGTATTTT
CDR3: CATQGTGRTDTQYF

J: TRBJ1-2
D: NA
V: TRBV27
size: NA
length: 13
DNA: TGTGCCAGCAGTCTCACAGGGCACTATGGCTACACCTTC
CDR3: CASSLTGHYGYTF

J: TRBJ2-1
D: TRBD2
V: TRBV6-1
size: NA
length: 16
DNA: TGTGCCAGCAGTGCTTTGGGAGGGGCTTCCTACAATGAGCAGTTCTTC
CDR3: CASSALGGASYNEQFF

J: TRBJ1-5
D: NA
V: TRBV30
size: NA
length: 14
DNA: TGTGCCTGGAGTAAGGGGCTGGGCAATCAGCCCCAGCATTTT
CDR3: CAWSKGLGNQPQHF

J: TRBJ1-2
D: TRBD1
V: TRBV7-2
size: NA
length: 16
DNA: TGTGCCAGCAGCCCCTTGGGCAGGGGGGTTAACTATGGCTACACCTTC
CDR3: CASSPLGRGVNYGYTF

J: TRBJ1-1
D: TRBD1
V: TRBV2
size: NA
length: 14
DNA: TGTGCCAGCAGGGCACAGGGGAGAGGCACTGAAGCTTTCTTT
CDR3: CASRAQGRGTEAFF

J: TRBJ2-7
D: NA
V: TRBV3-1/TRBV3-2
size: NA
length: 18
DNA: TGTGCCAGCAGCCAAAATATGGAGGCGACGACTGAGCCCCGTCAGCAGTACTTC
CDR3: CASSQNMEATTEPRQQYF

J: TRBJ2-5
D: NA
V: TRBV29-1
size: NA
length: 12
DNA: TGCAGCGTTTGGGGACAAAAAGAGACCCAGTACTTC
CDR3: CSVWGQKETQYF

J: TRBJ1-3
D: NA
V: TRBV19
size: NA
length: 16
DNA: TGTGCCAGTAGTATTGGGGGCGAGAGTTTTGGAAACACCATATATTTT
CDR3: CASSIGGESFGNTIYF

J: TRBJ2-3
D: TRBD2
V: TRBV4-2
size: NA
length: 21
DNA: TGTGCCAGCAGCCAAGTTTCTCGGACTAGCGGGAGGGCCCTTAGCACAGATACGCAGTATTTT
CDR3: CASSQVSRTSGRALSTDTQYF

J: TRBJ1-2
D: NA
V: TRBV28
size: NA
length: 15
DNA: TGTGCCAGCAGTTTTGTGCGGCAGGGAAAACGTGGCTACACCTTC
CDR3: CASSFVRQGKRGYTF

J: TRBJ1-2
D: TRBD1
V: TRBV2
size: NA
length: 14
DNA: TGTGCCAGCAGTGACAGGGGGCAGACCTATGGCTACACCTTC
CDR3: CASSDRGQTYGYTF

J: TRBJ1-2
D: NA
V: TRBV20-1
size: few
length: 10
DNA: TGCAGTGCCCGGGGTGATGGCTACACCTTC
CDR3: CSARGDGYTF

J: TRBJ2-1
D: NA
V: TRBV6-5
size: NA
length: 15
DNA: TGTGCCAGCAGTTACCCGCGAGGGGGTCACAATGAGCAGTTCTTC
CDR3: CASSYPRGGHNEQFF

J: TRBJ1-5
D: TRBD1
V: TRBV15
size: NA
length: 17
DNA: TGTGCCACCAGCAGTAGACAGGGGTTTTTGGGCAATCAGCCCCAGCATTTT
CDR3: CATSSRQGFLGNQPQHF

J: TRBJ1-1
D: NA
V: TRBV10-3
size: NA
length: 13
DNA: TGTGCCATCAGTGGACTGGAGAACACTGAAGCTTTCTTT
CDR3: CAISGLENTEAFF

J: TRBJ1-2
D: TRBD1
V: TRBV7-9
size: NA
length: 14
DNA: TGTGCCAGCAGCTTAGACAGGGGGTTTGGTGGCTACACCTTC
CDR3: CASSLDRGFGGYTF

J: TRBJ2-5
D: NA
V: TRBV30
size: NA
length: 12
DNA: TGTGCCTGGAGTCCCTCCCAAGAGACCCAGTACTTC
CDR3: CAWSPSQETQYF

J: TRBJ1-4
D: NA
V: TRBV7-2
size: NA
length: 13
DNA: TGTGCCAGCAGCCGTGGGCCGAATGAAAAACTGTTTTTT
CDR3: CASSRGPNEKLFF

J: TRBJ2-2
D: TRBD1
V: TRBV18
size: NA
length: 15
DNA: TGTGCCAGCTCACCCAGGGGGACGGGGACCGGGGAGCTGTTTTTT
CDR3: CASSPRGTGTGELFF

J: TRBJ1-5
D: TRBD1
V: TRBV19
size: NA
length: 15
DNA: TGTGCCAGTCGGAAACAGGGGGCTCAGAATCAGCCCCAGCATTTT
CDR3: CASRKQGAQNQPQHF

J: TRBJ1-1
D: TRBD1
V: TRBV11-3
size: NA
length: 17
DNA: TGTGCCAGCAGCTTAACTGCGGGACAGGGAAAGAACACTGAGGCTTTCTTT
CDR3: CASSLTAGQGKNTEAFF

J: TRBJ2-7
D: TRBD1
V: TRBV5-6
size: NA
length: 14
DNA: TGTGCCAGCAGCCGCGGACAGGGGACAGGCGAGCAGTACTTC
CDR3: CASSRGQGTGEQYF

J: TRBJ1-5
D: NA
V: TRBV19
size: NA
length: 13
DNA: TGTGCCAGTAGTATAGAAGGCGGGCGGCCCCAGCATTTT
CDR3: CASSIEGGRPQHF

J: TRBJ2-7
D: NA
V: TRBV5-1
size: NA
length: 13
DNA: TGCGCCAGCAGCTTGGTCGTGTCCTACGAGCAGTACTTC
CDR3: CASSLVVSYEQYF

J: TRBJ1-2
D: NA
V: TRBV3-1/TRBV3-2
size: NA
length: 13
DNA: TGTGCCAGCAGCCAAGTAGCAGGGAAAGGCTACACCTTC
CDR3: CASSQVAGKGYTF

J: TRBJ2-1
D: TRBD2
V: TRBV6-2/TRBV6-3
size: NA
length: 14
DNA: TGTGCCAGCAGTAGCCAGCGGGGGGCGTCTGAGCAGTTCTTC
CDR3: CASSSQRGASEQFF

J: TRBJ2-3
D: TRBD1
V: TRBV24-1
size: few
length: 16
DNA: TGTGCCACCAGTGATTCTTGGACAGGGGGCACAGATACGCAGTATTTT
CDR3: CATSDSWTGGTDTQYF

J: TRBJ1-1
D: NA
V: TRBV2
size: NA
length: 15
DNA: TGTGCCAGCGGGGCCAACAAGGGGTTGAACACTGAAGCTTTCTTT
CDR3: CASGANKGLNTEAFF

J: TRBJ1-5
D: NA
V: TRBV3-1/TRBV3-2
size: NA
length: 14
DNA: TGTGCCAGCAGCGTCGCCGGTGACAATCAGCCCCAGCATTTT
CDR3: CASSVAGDNQPQHF

J: TRBJ1-1
D: NA
V: TRBV30
size: NA
length: 14
DNA: TGTGCCTGGAGGGCTAGACTGATTAACACTGAAGCTTTCTTT
CDR3: CAWRARLINTEAFF

J: TRBJ2-1
D: TRBD2
V: TRBV11-3
size: NA
length: 17
DNA: TGTGCCAGCAGCTCGGGACTAGCGGGAGGGTTAGGCAATGAGCAGTTCTTC
CDR3: CASSSGLAGGLGNEQFF

J: TRBJ1-2
D: TRBD1
V: TRBV27
size: NA
length: 15
DNA: TGTGCCAGCAGTTTCCGGACAGGCGGGAACTATGGCTACACCTTC
CDR3: CASSFRTGGNYGYTF

J: TRBJ2-1
D: TRBD2
V: TRBV18
size: NA
length: 16
DNA: TGTGCCAGCTCACTACCGGGAACTAGCGGGAGAAATGAGCAGTTCTTC
CDR3: CASSLPGTSGRNEQFF

J: TRBJ1-2
D: NA
V: TRBV18
size: NA
length: 14
DNA: TGTGCCAGCTCACCAAGGCAGGTTAACTATGGCTACACCTTC
CDR3: CASSPRQVNYGYTF

J: TRBJ1-5
D: TRBD1
V: TRBV30
size: NA
length: 16
DNA: TGTGCCTGGAGGCCCGGGACAGGAGGATTCAATCAGCCCCAGCATTTT
CDR3: CAWRPGTGGFNQPQHF

J: TRBJ2-7
D: TRBD1
V: TRBV7-6
size: NA
length: 17
DNA: TGTGCCAGCAGCTTACTCCCAGCGGGACAGGGCACCTACGAGCAGTACTTC
CDR3: CASSLLPAGQGTYEQYF

J: TRBJ2-1
D: NA
V: TRBV9
size: NA
length: 15
DNA: TGTGCCAGCAGCGGACAGACGAGCTCCTACAATGAGCAGTTCTTC
CDR3: CASSGQTSSYNEQFF

J: TRBJ1-3
D: NA
V: TRBV18
size: NA
length: 16
DNA: TGTGCCAGCTCCCCCGGGCAGGGGACCTCTGGAAACACCATATATTTT
CDR3: CASSPGQGTSGNTIYF

J: TRBJ1-2
D: TRBD1
V: TRBV3-1/TRBV3-2
size: NA
length: 15
DNA: TGTGCCAGCAGCCAAGGGGACAGAGGAAACTATGGCTACACCTTC
CDR3: CASSQGDRGNYGYTF

J: TRBJ1-5
D: TRBD1
V: TRBV6-5
size: few
length: 15
DNA: TGTGCCAGCAGCACCGGGACAGGGGGCGGCCAGCCCCAGCATTTT
CDR3: CASSTGTGGGQPQHF